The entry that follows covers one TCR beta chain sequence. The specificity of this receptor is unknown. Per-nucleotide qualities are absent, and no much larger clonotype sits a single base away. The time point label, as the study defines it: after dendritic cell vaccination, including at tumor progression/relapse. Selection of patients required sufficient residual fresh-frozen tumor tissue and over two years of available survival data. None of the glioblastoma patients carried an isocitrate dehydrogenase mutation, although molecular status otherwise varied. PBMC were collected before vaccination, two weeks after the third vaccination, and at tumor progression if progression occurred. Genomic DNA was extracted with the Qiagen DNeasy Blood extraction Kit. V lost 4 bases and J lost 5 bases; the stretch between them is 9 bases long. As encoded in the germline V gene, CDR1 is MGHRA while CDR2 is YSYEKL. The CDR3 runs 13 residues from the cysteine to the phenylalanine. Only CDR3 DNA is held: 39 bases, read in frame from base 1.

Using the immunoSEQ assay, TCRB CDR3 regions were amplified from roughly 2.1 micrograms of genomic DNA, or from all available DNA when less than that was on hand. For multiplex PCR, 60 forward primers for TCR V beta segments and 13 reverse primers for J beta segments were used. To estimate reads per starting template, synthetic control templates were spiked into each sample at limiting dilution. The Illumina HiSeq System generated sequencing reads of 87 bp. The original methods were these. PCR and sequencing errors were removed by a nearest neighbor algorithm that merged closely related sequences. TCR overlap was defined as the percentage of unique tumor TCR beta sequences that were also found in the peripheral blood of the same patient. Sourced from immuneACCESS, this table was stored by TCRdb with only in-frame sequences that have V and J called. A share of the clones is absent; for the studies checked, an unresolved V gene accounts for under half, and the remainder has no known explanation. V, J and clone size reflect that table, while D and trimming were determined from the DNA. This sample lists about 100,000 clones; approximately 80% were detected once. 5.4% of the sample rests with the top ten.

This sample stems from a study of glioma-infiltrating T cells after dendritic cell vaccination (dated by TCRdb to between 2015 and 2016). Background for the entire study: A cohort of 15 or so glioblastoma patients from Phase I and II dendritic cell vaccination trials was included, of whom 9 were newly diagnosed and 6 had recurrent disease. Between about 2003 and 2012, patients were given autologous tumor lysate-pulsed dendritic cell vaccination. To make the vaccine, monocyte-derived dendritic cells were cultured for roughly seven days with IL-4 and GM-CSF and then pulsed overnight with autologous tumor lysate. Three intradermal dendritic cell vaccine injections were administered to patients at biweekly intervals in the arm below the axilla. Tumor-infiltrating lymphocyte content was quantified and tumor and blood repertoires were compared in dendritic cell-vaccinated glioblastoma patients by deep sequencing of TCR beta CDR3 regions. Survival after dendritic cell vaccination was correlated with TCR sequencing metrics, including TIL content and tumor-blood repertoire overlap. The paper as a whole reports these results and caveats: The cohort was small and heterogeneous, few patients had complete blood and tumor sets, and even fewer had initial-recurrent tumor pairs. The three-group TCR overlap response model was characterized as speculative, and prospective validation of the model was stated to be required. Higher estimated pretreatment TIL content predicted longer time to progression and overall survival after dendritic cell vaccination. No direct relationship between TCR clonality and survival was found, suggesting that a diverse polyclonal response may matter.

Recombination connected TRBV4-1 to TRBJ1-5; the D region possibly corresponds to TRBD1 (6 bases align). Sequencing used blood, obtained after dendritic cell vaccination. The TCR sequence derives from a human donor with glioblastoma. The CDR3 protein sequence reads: CASSPDRDQPQHF. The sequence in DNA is TGCGCCAGCAGCCCGGACAGAGATCAGCCCCAGCATTTT.